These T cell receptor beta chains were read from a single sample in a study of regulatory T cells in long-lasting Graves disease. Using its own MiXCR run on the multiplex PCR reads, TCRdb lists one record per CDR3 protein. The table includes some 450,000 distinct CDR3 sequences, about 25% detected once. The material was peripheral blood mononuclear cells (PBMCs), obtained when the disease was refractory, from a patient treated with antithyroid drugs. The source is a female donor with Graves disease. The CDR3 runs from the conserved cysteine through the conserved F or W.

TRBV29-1	CSVYLGWNTEAFF
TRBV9	CASSTGLDQQPQHF
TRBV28	CATPHEQYF
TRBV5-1	CASSSGLAGRVYEQYF
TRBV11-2	CASSSGTGQLGYTF
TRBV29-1	CSVEEGQGDNEQFF
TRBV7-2	CASSQDRTLHF
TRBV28	CASSLGTGGGKLANQPQHF
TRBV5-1	CASSLRGQGNTGGLFF
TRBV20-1	CSARDRGDIQHF
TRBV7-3	CASSLMGPNGSQPQHF
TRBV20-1	CSARDWTSGRLQETQYF
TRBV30	CAWSRTGGRTEAFF
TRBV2	CASKDGQAITNYGYTF
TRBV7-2	CASSLRGRLAGYSTDTQYF
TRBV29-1	CSVPSGRSNIQYF
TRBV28	CASNLPGGRAREQFF
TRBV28	CASSPHMSSYNSPLHF
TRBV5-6	CASSASGGQETQYF
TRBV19	CASGTALTYEQYF
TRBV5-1	CASSLVGTGPVYEQYF
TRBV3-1	CASSQAGVSRF
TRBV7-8	CASSFIATGGSPLHF
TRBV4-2	CASSPRRLAGSVEQYF
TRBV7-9	CASSPLVSEQYF
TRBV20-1	CSATTSGQETQYF
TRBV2	CASSERQVPGELFF
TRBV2	CASSETRLAPGYEQYF
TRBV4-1	CASSTKPTSGSPYYEQYF
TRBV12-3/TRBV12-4	CASSSGLAGVFSYEQYF
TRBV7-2	CASSSYPTQAQYF